The entry below describes one T cell receptor beta chain. This CDR3 region has 12 residues. V was pared by 8 bases and J by 6 bases, with 13 bases between. The germline CDR1 and CDR2 sequences are LNHDA and SQIVND (reference sequence). It was with 60 Vbeta and 13 Jbeta primers that the PCR ran. Some clones are missing from TCRdb's copy, which holds only in-frame ones; the method was immunoSEQ multiplex PCR. Among about 73,000 clones listed, under 80% were seen once. The data belong to a study of cytomegalovirus exposure and HLA in healthy donors. The chain joins TRBV19 to TRBJ1-2; D is ambiguous. Sequencing was carried out using PBMCs. This clonotype was obtained from a woman in her 50s in good health and CMV-seropositive. CDR3 DNA sequence: TGTGCCAGTCGCCGGTTGCGGAATGGCTACACCTTC. Its translation is CASRRLRNGYTF.